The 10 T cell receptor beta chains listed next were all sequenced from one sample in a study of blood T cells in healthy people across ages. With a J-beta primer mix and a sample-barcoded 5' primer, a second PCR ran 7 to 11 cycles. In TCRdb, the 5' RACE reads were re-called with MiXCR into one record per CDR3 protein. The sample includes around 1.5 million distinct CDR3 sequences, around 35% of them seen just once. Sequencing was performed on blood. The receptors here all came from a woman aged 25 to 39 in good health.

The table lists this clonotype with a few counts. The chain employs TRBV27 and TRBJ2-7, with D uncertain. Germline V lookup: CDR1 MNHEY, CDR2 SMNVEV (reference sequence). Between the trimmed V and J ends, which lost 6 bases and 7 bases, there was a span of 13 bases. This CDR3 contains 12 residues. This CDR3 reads CASSPALGEQYF. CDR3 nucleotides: TGTGCCAGCAGCCCGGCGTTGGGGGAGCAGTACTTC.

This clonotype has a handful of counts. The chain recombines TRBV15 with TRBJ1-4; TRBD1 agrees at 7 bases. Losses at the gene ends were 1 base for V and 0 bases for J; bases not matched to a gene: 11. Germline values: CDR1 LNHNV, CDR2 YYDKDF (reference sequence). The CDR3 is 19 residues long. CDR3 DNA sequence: TGTGCCACCAGCAGAGCCGGGGACAGCATACCAGCAACTAATGAAAAACTGTTTTTT. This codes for CATSRAGDSIPATNEKLFF. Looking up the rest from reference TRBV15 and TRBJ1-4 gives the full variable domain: DAMVIQNPRYQVTQFGKPVTLSCSQTLNHNVMYWYQQKSSQAPKLLFHYYDKDFNNEADTPDNFQSRRPNTSFCFLDIRSPGLGDTAMYLCATSRAGDSIPATNEKLFFGSGTQLSVL.

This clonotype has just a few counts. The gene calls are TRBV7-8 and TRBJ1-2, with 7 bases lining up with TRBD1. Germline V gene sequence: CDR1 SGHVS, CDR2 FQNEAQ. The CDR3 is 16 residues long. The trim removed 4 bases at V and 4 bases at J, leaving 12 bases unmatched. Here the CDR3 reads CASSSTIVGDSYGYTF. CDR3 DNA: TGTGCCAGCAGCTCGACCATTGTAGGGGACAGCTATGGCTACACCTTC.

Here the CDR3 reads CASSLQTPGQEIYEQYF. The CDR3 DNA reads TGCGCCAGCAGCTTGCAAACTCCGGGACAGGAAATCTACGAGCAGTACTTC. This sequence joins TRBV5-1 and TRBJ2-5; 8 bases align to TRBD1. The DNA end is more similar to TRBJ2-7, so the J call may be wrong. The germline V gene encodes CDR1 SGHRS and CDR2 YFSETQ. The CDR3 covers 17 residues.

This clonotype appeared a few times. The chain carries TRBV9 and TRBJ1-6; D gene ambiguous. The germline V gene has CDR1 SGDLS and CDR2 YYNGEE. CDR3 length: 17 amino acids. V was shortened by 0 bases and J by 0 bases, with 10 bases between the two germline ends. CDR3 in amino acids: CASSVGAGVSYNSPLHF. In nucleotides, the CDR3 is TGTGCCAGCAGCGTAGGAGCAGGCGTCTCCTATAATTCACCCCTCCACTTT.

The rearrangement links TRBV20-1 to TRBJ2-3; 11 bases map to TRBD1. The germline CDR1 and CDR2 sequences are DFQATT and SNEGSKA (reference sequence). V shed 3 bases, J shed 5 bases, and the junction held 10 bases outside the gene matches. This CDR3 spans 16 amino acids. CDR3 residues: CSASALDRGRGDTQYF. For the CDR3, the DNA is TGCAGTGCTAGCGCTCTGGACAGGGGGCGAGGAGATACGCAGTATTTT.

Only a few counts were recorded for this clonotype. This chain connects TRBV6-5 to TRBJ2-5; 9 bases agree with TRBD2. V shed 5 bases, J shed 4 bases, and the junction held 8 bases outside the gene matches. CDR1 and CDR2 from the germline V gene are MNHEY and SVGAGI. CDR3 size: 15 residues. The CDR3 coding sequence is TGTGCCAGCAGTCCCAGCGGGGGGTTATCAGAGACCCAGTACTTC. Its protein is CASSPSGGLSETQYF.

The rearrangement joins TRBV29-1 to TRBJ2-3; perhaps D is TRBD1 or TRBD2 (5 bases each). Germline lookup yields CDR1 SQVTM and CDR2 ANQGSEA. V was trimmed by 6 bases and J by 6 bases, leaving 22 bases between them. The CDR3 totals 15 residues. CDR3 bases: TGCAGCGTGAGACCGGGACGGAACACAGTCGATACGCAGTATTTT. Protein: CSVRPGRNTVDTQYF.

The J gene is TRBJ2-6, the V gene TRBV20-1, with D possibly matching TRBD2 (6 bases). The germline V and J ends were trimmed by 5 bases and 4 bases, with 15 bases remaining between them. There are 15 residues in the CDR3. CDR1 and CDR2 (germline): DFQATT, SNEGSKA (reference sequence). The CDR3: CSASAGGAGANVLTF. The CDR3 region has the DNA TGCAGTGCTTCGGCCGGGGGAGCGGGGGCCAACGTCCTGACTTTC.

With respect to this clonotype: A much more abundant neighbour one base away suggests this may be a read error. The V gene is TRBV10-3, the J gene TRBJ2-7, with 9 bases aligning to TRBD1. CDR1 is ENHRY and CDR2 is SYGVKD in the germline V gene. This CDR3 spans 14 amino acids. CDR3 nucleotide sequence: TGTACCATCAGCATAACAGGGGGCCCCTACGAGCAGTACTTC. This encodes CTISITGGPYEQYF.